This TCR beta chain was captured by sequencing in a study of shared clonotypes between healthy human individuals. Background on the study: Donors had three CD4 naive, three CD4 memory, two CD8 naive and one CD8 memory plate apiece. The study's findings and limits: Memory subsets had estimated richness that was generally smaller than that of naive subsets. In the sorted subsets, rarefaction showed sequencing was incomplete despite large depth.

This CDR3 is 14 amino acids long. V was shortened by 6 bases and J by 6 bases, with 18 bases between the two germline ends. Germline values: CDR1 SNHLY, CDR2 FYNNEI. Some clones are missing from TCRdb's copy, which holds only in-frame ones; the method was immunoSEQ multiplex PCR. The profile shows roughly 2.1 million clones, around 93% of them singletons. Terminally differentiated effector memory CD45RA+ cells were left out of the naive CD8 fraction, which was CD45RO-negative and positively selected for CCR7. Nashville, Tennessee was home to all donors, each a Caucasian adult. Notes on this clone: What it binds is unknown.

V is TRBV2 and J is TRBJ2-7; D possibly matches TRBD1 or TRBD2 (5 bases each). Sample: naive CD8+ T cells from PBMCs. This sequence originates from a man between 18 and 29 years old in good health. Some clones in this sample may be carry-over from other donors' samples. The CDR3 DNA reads TGTGCCAGCAGAACCGGGACCCGAATGGGCGAGCAGTACTTC. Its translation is CASRTGTRMGEQYF.